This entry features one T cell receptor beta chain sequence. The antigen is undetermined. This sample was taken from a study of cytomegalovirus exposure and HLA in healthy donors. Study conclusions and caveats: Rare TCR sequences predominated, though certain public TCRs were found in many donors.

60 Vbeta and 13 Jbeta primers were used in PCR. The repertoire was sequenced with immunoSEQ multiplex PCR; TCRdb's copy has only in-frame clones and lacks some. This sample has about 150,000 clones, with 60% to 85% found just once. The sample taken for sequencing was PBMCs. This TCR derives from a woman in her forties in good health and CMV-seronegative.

The CDR3 protein is CASSNRGFTGGELFF. CDR3 nucleotides: TGCGCCAGCAGTAACAGGGGGTTCACAGGCGGGGAGCTGTTTTTT. The genes are TRBV4-1 and TRBJ2-2; 8 bases match TRBD1. Germline CDR1 MGHRA, CDR2 YSYEKL. The CDR3 runs 15 residues. After removal of 6 bases from V and 7 bases from J, the junction contained 10 bases not matched to a gene.